This T cell receptor (beta chain) was found in a study of identical twins. Notes on the study in general: It was out-of-frame TCR alpha sharing in monozygotic twins that models underestimated.

cDNA molecules carried unique molecular identifiers, and template switching added a universal primer site. TCRdb reprocessed the 5' RACE reads with MiXCR, giving one entry per CDR3 protein. Of 550,000 to 800,000 distinct CDR3 sequences in the sample, under 8.5% were seen once. This clonotype has more than one count but fewer than ten. The antigen remains unidentified. All donors comprised healthy Caucasians. Germline V gives CDR1 MNHNS, CDR2 SASEGT. The CDR3 covers 14 residues. Between the trimmed V and J ends, which lost 7 bases and 2 bases, there was a span of 9 bases. These data were also filed under a second study, of yellow fever vaccine responses in identical twins.

Sequenced material: PBMCs. The gene calls are TRBV6-1 and TRBJ2-6; D tentatively reads TRBD1 or TRBD2 (5 bases each). This sequence originates from a woman between 18 and 29 years old in good health. The CDR3 region has the DNA TGTGCCAGCATGGGGACCCCTGGGGCCAACGTCCTGACTTTC. Its translation: CASMGTPGANVLTF.